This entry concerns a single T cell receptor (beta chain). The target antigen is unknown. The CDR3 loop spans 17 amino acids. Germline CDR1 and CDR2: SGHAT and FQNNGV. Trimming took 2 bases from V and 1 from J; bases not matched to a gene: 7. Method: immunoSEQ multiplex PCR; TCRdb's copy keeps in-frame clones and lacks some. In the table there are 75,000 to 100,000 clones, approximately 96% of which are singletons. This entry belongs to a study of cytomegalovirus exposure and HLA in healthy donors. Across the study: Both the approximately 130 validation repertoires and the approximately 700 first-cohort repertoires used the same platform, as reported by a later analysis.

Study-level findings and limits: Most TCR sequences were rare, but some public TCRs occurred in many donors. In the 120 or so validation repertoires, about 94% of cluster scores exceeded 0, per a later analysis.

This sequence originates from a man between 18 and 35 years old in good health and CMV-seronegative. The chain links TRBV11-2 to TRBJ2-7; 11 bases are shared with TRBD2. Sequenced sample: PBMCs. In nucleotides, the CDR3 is TGTGCCAGCAGCTTAATTACCGGGACTAGCGGATCCTACGAGCAGTACGTC. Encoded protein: CASSLITGTSGSYEQYV.